This T cell receptor beta chain was observed in a study of cytomegalovirus exposure and HLA in healthy donors. The table came from immunoSEQ multiplex PCR; TCRdb's copy has only in-frame clones and leaves some out. The sample includes under 150,000 clones, 80% to 95% of them seen just once. A note on this clone: What it binds is unknown.

General observations from the study: TCR sequences were mostly rare, though some public TCRs occurred in many donors. The study designated 150 to 200 TCR beta chains cytomegalovirus-associated. Accounts indicate the classifier identified cytomegalovirus status with strong specificity and sensitivity.

The donors belonged to the roughly 110-subject validation cohort, separate from the 666-subject first cohort. V lost 3 bases, J lost 2 bases, and 4 bases stayed unmatched. Germline loops: CDR1 KGHSH, CDR2 LQKENI. The CDR3 runs 14 residues. The chain employs TRBV18 and TRBJ2-7; 7 bases align to TRBD2. The source of this sequence is a man younger than 30 in good health and CMV-seronegative. The sample consisted of PBMCs. Written as DNA, the CDR3 is TGTGCCAGCTCACCGGGGGGGAACACCTACGAGCAGTACGTC. It translates to CASSPGGNTYEQYV.